One and the same sample provided the 14 T cell receptor beta chains below, sequenced in a study of T cells in Graves' hyperthyroidism and ophthalmopathy. Amplification yielded TCR beta CDR3 regions, with RNA transcripts as the source. With the HTBI primer set, the TCR CDR3 went through a first round of RT-PCR. TCRdb passed the multiplex PCR reads through MiXCR, listing each CDR3 protein once. The table shows 560,000 or so distinct CDR3 sequences, with about 20% occurring only once. The sequenced material came from blood. Receptors were obtained from a man aged 40-50 years with Graves' ophthalmopathy.

This clonotype was counted a few times. With a much larger clone just one base away, this may be a read error. The chain uses TRBV7-8 and TRBJ2-3, with D tentatively TRBD2 (6 bases). The CDR3 extends over 15 amino acids. CDR1 is SGHVS and CDR2 is FQNEAQ in the germline V gene. For the CDR3, the DNA is TGTGCCAGCAGCTCGACGGTTACTAGCACAGGTACGCAGTATTTT. It encodes CASSSTVTSTGTQYF.

This clonotype has ten or more counts. CDR3 sequence reads: CASRLAGPYEQYF. The CDR3 DNA sequence: TGTGCCAGCAGGCTAGCGGGACCTTACGAGCAGTACTTC. This rearrangement joins TRBV2 to TRBJ2-7, with 9 positions matching TRBD2. CDR1 and CDR2 from the germline V gene are SNHLY and FYNNEI. The CDR3 loop spans 13 amino acids. The junction had 4 bases not matched to a gene; V was cut back by 6 bases and J by 4 bases.

Worth noting for this clonotype: One base away lies a much larger clone, so this may be a sequencing read error. The gene calls are TRBV7-2 and TRBJ2-1; D possibly corresponds to TRBD2 (6 bases). Germline lookup yields CDR1 SGHTA and CDR2 FQGNSA. The CDR3 spans 13 residues. Written as DNA, the CDR3 is TGTGCCAGCAGTACCGGGACTGTCAATGAGCGGTTCTTC. Its translation: CASSTGTVNERFF. The complete variable domain, with remaining parts taken from reference TRBV7-2 and TRBJ2-1, reads GAGVSQSPSNKVTEKGKDVELRCDPISGHTALYWYRQSLGQGLEFLIYFQGNSAPDKSGLPSDRFSAERTGGSVSTLTIQRTQQEDSAVYLCASSTGTVNERFFGPGTRLTVL.

This clonotype was seen a few times. The genes are TRBV29-1 and TRBJ2-1, with 7 bases lining up with TRBD2. This CDR3 comprises 14 residues. With V trimmed by 7 bases and J by 0 bases, 6 bases remained unmatched. Germline V gene data show CDR1 as SQVTM and CDR2 as ANQGSEA. The CDR3 region has the DNA TGCAGCGGCGGGACTACCTTCTCCTACAATGAGCAGTTCTTC. This sequence encodes CSGGTTFSYNEQFF.

V usage is TRBV4-3 and J usage is TRBJ2-7; TRBD2 agrees at 10 bases. The CDR3 consists of 19 residues. With V trimmed by 0 bases and J by 5 bases, 16 bases remained unmatched. Germline V gene lookup returns CDR1 LGHNA and CDR2 YSLEER. The CDR3 loop reads CASSQDGQSLAGEGHEQYF. For the CDR3, the DNA is TGCGCCAGCAGCCAAGACGGACAGAGCCTAGCGGGAGAGGGCCACGAGCAGTACTTC.

The chain carries TRBV2 and TRBJ2-2, with 11 bases fitting TRBD2. The germline CDR1 and CDR2 sequences are SNHLY and FYNNEI. The CDR3 runs to 19 residues. After removal of 2 bases from V and 1 base from J, the junction contained 9 bases not matched to a gene. The chain's CDR3 is CASSETSGGRSLNTGELFF. CDR3 nucleotides: TGTGCCAGCAGTGAAACTAGCGGGGGCCGCTCCCTGAACACCGGGGAGCTGTTTTTT. The complete variable domain, with remaining parts taken from reference TRBV2 and TRBJ2-2, reads EPEVTQTPSHQVTQMGQEVILRCVPISNHLYFYWYRQILGQKVEFLVSFYNNEISEKSEIFDDQFSVERPDGSNFTLKIRSTKLEDSAMYFCASSETSGGRSLNTGELFFGEGSRLTVL.

This clonotype turned up a few times. The chain uses TRBV18 and TRBJ1-1, with 8 bases that match TRBD1. Germline assignment: CDR1 KGHSH and CDR2 LQKENI. This CDR3 contains 15 residues. J was trimmed by 1 base and V by 6 bases; bases with no gene match: 7. The chain's CDR3 is CASSPNDRGNTEAFF. CDR3 DNA sequence: TGTGCCAGCTCTCCTAACGACAGGGGGAACACTGAAGCTTTCTTT.

The CDR3 here is CASIQGATDTQYF. CDR3 DNA sequence: TGTGCCAGCATTCAGGGGGCCACAGATACGCAGTATTTT. The rearrangement uses TRBV2 and TRBJ2-3, with TRBD1 matching 8 bases. Germline loops: CDR1 SNHLY, CDR2 FYNNEI. This CDR3 region has 13 residues. The V and J ends lost 7 bases and 2 bases, in that order; junction bases with no gene match: 2.

The J gene is TRBJ2-7, the V gene TRBV7-9; 7 positions agree with TRBD1. CDR3 length equals 12 residues. With V trimmed by 11 bases and J by 2 bases, 6 bases remained unmatched. The germline V gene encodes CDR1 SEHNR and CDR2 FQNEAQ (reference sequence). CDR3 loop: CAGQDGPYEQYF. CDR3 DNA sequence: TGTGCCGGACAGGACGGTCCCTACGAGCAGTACTTC.

CDR3 sequence reads: CASSTTSGADTQYF. The CDR3 nucleotides read TGCGCCAGCAGCACCACTAGCGGGGCAGATACGCAGTATTTT. V is TRBV5-1 and J is TRBJ2-3; 10 bases are shared with TRBD2. The V segment lost 4 bases and the J segment 4 bases; nucleotides outside the gene matches: 3. CDR3 length equals 14 residues. Germline CDR1 SGHRS, CDR2 YFSETQ.

The gene calls are TRBV11-3 and TRBJ2-1; 13 nucleotides agree with TRBD2. Germline assignment: CDR1 SGHNT and CDR2 YENEEA. Losses at the gene ends were 8 bases for V and 4 bases for J; bases not matched to a gene: 17. The CDR3 extends over 19 amino acids. CDR3 coding DNA: TGTGCCAGCGGATACCCCCCTACCGGGACTAGCGGGATGTACAATGAGCAGTTCTTC. Its protein product is CASGYPPTGTSGMYNEQFF. Complete variable domain (other parts from reference TRBV11-3 and TRBJ2-1): EAGVVQSPRYKIIEKKQPVAFWCNPISGHNTLYWYLQNLGQGPELLIRYENEEAVDDSQLPKDRFSAERLKGVDSTLKIQPAELGDSAVYLCASGYPPTGTSGMYNEQFFGPGTRLTVL.

This clonotype was counted between two and nine times. The chain uses TRBV10-3 and TRBJ2-3, with D unclear. Per the germline V gene, CDR1 is ENHRY and CDR2 is SYGVKD. This CDR3 contains 13 residues. V lost 2 bases, J lost 5 bases, and 8 bases lay in between. The CDR3 region is CAISERQLDTQYF. DNA of the CDR3: TGTGCCATCAGTGAGCGGCAGTTAGATACGCAGTATTTT.

The CDR3 region has the DNA TGTGCCACCAGCAGAGATAAAACAGTCAATCAGCCCCAGCATTTT. This sequence encodes CATSRDKTVNQPQHF. This chain joins TRBV15 and TRBJ1-5; no clear D gene. The CDR3 is 15 amino acids. Trimming removed 0 bases from V and 3 bases from J, with 9 bases in between. Germline CDR1 reads LNHNV; CDR2 reads YYDKDF (reference sequence).

This clonotype was picked up many times. The gene calls are TRBV20-1 and TRBJ2-5, with 12 positions matching TRBD2. Germline lookup yields CDR1 DFQATT and CDR2 SNEGSKA (reference sequence). J was trimmed by 3 bases and V by 6 bases; bases with no gene match: 5. The CDR3 spans 14 residues. The CDR3 loop reads CSALGLAGKETQYF. CDR3 bases: TGCAGTGCCCTTGGACTAGCGGGGAAAGAGACCCAGTACTTC.